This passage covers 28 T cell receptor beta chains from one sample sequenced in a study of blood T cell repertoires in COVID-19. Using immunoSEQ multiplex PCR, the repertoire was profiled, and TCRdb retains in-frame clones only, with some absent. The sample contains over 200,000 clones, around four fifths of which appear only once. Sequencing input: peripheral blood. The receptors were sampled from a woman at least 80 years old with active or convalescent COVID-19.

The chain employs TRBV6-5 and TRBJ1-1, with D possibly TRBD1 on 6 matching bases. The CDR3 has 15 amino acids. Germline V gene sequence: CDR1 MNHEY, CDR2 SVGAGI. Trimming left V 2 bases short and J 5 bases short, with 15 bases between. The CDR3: CASSYGDDQGTEAFF. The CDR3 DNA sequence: TGTGCCAGCAGTTACGGCGACGACCAGGGGACTGAAGCTTTCTTT.

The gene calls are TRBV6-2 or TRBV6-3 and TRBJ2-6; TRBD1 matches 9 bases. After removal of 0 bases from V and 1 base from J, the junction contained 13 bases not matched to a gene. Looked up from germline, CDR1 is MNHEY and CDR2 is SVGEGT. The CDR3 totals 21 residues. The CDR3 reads CASSYSIAPGTGRSGANVLTF. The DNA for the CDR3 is TGTGCCAGCAGTTACTCGATAGCCCCCGGGACAGGGAGATCTGGGGCCAACGTCCTGACTTTC.

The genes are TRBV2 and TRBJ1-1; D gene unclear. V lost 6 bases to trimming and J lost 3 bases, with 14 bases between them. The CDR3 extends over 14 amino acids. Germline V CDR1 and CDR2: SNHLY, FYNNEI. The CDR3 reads CASRARMRDTEAFF. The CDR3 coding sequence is TGTGCCAGCAGGGCCAGGATGCGGGACACTGAAGCTTTCTTT.

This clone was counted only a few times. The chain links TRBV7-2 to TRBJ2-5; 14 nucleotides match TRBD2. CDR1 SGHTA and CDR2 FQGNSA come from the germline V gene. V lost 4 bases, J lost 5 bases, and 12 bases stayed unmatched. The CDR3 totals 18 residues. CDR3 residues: CASSYPGLAGVFDETQYF. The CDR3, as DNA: TGTGCCAGCAGCTACCCGGGACTAGCGGGGGTGTTCGACGAGACCCAGTACTTC.

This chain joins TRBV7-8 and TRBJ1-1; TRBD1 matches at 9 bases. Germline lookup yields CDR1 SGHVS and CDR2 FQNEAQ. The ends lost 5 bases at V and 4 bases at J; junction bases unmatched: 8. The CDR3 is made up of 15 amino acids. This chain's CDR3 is CASSQRQGDGTEAFF. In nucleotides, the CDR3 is TGTGCCAGCAGCCAGAGACAGGGGGACGGCACTGAAGCTTTCTTT.

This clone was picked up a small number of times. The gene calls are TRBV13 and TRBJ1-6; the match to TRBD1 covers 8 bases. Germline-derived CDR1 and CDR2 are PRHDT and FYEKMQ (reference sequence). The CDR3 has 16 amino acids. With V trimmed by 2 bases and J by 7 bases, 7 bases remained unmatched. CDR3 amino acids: CASSLRRDRYNSPLHF. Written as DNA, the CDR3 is TGTGCCAGCAGCTTAAGGCGGGACAGGTACAATTCACCCCTCCACTTT.

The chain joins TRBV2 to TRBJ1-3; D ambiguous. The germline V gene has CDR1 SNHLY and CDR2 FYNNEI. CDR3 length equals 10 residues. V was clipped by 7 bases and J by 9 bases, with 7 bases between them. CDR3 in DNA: TGTGCCAGCAAGCTTGCCACCATATATTTT. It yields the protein CASKLATIYF.

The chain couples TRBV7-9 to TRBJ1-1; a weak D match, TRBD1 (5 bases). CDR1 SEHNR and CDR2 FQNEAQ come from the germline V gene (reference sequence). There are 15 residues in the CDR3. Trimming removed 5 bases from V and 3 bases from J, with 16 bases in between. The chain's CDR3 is CASSPRGSRDTEAFF. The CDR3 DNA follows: TGTGCCAGCAGCCCGCGGGGGAGTCGGGACACTGAAGCTTTCTTT.

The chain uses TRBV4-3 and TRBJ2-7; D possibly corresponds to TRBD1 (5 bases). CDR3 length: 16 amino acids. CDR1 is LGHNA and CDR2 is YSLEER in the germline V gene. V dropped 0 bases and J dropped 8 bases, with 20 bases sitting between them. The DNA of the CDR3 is TGCGCCAGCAGCCAAGATCTGGGCAGGGCCGCTACGCAGCAGTACTTC. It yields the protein CASSQDLGRAATQQYF.

CDR3 DNA sequence: TGTGCCACCAGTGACCCGGGACAGAGGTATGGCTACACCTTC. Translating gives CATSDPGQRYGYTF. The chain carries TRBV24-1 and TRBJ1-2; 7 bases line up with TRBD1. The CDR3 spans 14 residues. The ends lost 4 bases at V and 5 bases at J; junction bases unmatched: 6. CDR1 is KGHDR, CDR2 SFDVKD, per germline.

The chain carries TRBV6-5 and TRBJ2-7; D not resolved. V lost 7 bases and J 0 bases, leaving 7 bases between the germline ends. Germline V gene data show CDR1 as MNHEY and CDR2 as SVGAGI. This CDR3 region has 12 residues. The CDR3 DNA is TGTGCCAGCACGACTGACTCCTACGAGCAGTACTTC. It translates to CASTTDSYEQYF.

Here the CDR3 DNA reads TGTGCCAGCAGCGTCCTAGCGGGCAGCACAGATACGCAGTATTTT. It encodes CASSVLAGSTDTQYF. The chain joins TRBV11-2 to TRBJ2-3, with 8 bases matching TRBD2. The CDR3 runs 15 residues. The J segment lost 0 bases and the V segment lost 5 bases, leaving 4 bases of the junction unmatched. Germline values: CDR1 SGHAT, CDR2 FQNNGV. Combining the CDR3 with reference TRBV11-2 and TRBJ2-3 gives the whole variable domain EAGVAQSPRYKIIEKRQSVAFWCNPISGHATLYWYQQILGQGPKLLIQFQNNGVVDDSQLPKDRFSAERLKGVDSTLKIQPAKLEDSAVYLCASSVLAGSTDTQYFGPGTRLTVL.

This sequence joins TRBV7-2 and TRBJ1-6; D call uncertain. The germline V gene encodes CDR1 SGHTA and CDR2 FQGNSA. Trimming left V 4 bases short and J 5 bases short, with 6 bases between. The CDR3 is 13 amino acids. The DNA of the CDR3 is TGTGCCAGCAGCTCCCCCAATAATTCACCCCTCCACTTT. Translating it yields CASSSPNNSPLHF.

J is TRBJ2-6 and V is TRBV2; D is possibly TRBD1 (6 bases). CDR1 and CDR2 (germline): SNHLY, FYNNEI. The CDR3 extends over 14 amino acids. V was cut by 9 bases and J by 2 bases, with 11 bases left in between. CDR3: CASNRDAGANVLTF. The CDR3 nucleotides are TGTGCCAGTAACAGGGATGCTGGGGCCAACGTCCTGACTTTC.

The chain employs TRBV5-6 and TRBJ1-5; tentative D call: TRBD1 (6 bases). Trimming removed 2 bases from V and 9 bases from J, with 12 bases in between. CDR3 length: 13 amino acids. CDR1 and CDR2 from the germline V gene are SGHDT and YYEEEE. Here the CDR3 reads CASSFGGAGPQHF. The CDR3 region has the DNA TGTGCCAGCAGCTTCGGGGGGGCCGGGCCCCAGCATTTT.

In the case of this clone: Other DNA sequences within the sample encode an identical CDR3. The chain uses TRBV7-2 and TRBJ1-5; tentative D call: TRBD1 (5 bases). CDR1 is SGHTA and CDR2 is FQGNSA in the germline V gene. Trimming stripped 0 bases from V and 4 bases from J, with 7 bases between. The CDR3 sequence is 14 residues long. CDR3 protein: CASSLAAGNQPQHF. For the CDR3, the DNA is TGTGCCAGCAGCTTAGCGGCAGGGAATCAGCCCCAGCATTTT.

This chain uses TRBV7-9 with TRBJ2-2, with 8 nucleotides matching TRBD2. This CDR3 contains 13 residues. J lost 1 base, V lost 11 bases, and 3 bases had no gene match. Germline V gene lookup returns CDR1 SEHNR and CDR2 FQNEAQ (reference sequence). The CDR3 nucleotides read TGTGCCCTGCGGGGGGTGAACACCGGGGAGCTGTTTTTT. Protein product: CALRGVNTGELFF.

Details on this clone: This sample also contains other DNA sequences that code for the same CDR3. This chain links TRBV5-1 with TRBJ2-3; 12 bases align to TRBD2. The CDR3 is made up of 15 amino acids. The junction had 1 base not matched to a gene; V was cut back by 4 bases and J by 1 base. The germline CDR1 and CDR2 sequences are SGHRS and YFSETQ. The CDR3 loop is CASSPSGGGTDTQYF. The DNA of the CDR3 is TGCGCCAGCAGCCCTAGCGGGGGGGGCACAGATACGCAGTATTTT.

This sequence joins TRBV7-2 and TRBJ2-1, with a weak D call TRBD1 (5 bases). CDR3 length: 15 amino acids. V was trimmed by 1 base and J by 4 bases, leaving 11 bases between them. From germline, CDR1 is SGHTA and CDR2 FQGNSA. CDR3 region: CASSLVRGTYNEQFF. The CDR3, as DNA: TGTGCCAGCAGCTTAGTAAGGGGCACTTACAATGAGCAGTTCTTC. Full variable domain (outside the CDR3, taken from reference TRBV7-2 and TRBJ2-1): GAGVSQSPSNKVTEKGKDVELRCDPISGHTALYWYRQSLGQGLEFLIYFQGNSAPDKSGLPSDRFSAERTGGSVSTLTIQRTQQEDSAVYLCASSLVRGTYNEQFFGPGTRLTVL.

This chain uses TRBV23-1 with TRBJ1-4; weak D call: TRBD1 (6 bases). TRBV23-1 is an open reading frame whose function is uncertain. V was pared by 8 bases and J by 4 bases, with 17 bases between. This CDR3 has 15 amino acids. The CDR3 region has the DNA TGCGCCAGCGGGAGCCCGACAGGAATTAATGAAAAACTGTTTTTT. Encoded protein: CASGSPTGINEKLFF.

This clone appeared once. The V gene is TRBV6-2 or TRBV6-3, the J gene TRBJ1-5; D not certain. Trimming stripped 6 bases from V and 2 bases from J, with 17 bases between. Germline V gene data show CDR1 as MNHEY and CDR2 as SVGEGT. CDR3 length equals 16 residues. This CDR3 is CASSPRGGIRNQPQHF. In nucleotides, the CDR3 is TGTGCCAGCAGCCCCCGGGGAGGAATACGCAATCAGCCCCAGCATTTT.

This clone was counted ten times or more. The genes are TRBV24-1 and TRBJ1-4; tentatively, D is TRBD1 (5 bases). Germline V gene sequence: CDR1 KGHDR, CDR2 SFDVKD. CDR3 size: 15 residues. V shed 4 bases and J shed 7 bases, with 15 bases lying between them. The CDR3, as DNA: TGTGCCACCAGTGACCCTCAGGGCGGGGCTGAAAAACTGTTTTTT. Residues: CATSDPQGGAEKLFF.

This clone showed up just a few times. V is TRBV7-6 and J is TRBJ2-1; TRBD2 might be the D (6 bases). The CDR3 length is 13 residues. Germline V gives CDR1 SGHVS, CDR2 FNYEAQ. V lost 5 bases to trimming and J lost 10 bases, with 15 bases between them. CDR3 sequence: CASSPKLASEQFF. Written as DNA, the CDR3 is TGTGCCAGCAGCCCCAAGCTAGCGTCAGAGCAGTTCTTC.

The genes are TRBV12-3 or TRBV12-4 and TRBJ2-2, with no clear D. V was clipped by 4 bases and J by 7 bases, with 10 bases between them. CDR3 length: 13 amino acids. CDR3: CASSSLYGGELFF. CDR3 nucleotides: TGTGCCAGCAGTTCCCTCTATGGCGGGGAGCTGTTTTTT.

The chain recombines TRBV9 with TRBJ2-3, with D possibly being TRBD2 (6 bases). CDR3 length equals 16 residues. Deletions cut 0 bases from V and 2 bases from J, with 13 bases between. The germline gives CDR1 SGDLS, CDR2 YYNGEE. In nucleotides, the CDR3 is TGTGCCAGCAGCGTAGCGGGCGGGGCGTCCACAGATACGCAGTATTTT. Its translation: CASSVAGGASTDTQYF.

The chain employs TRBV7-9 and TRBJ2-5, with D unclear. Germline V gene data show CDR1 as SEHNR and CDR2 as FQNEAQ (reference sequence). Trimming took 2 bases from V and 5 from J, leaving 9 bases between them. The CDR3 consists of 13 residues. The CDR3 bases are TGTGCCAGCAGCTTATTAAGCGCGGAGACCCAGTACTTC. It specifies CASSLLSAETQYF.

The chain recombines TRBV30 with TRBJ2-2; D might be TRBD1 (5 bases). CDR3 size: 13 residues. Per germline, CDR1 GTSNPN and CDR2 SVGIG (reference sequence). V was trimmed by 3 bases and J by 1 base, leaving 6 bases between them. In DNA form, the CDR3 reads TGTGCCTGGAGAGGGGAGAACACCGGGGAGCTGTTTTTT. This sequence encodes CAWRGENTGELFF.

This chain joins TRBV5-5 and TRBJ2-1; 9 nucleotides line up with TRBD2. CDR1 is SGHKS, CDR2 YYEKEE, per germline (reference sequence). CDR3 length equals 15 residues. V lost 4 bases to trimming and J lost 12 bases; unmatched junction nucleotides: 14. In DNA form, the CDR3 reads TGTGCCAGCAGCCTAACTAGCGGGTCCTGGGAATGGCAGTTCTTC. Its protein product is CASSLTSGSWEWQFF.